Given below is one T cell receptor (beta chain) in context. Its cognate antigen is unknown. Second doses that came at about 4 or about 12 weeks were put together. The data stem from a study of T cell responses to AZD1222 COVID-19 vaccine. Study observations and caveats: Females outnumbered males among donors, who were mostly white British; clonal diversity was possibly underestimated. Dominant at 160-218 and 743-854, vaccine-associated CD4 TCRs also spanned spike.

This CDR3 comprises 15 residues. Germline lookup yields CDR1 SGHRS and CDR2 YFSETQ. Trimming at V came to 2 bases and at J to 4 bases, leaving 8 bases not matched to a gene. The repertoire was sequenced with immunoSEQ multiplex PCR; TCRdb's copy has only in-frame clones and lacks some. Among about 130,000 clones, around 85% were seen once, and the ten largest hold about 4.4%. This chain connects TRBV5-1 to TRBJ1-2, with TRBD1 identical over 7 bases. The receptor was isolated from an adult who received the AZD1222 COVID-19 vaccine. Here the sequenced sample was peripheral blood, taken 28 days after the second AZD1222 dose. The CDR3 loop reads CASSFIRGIGYGYTF. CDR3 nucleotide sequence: TGCGCCAGCAGCTTCATCAGGGGGATCGGCTATGGCTACACCTTC.